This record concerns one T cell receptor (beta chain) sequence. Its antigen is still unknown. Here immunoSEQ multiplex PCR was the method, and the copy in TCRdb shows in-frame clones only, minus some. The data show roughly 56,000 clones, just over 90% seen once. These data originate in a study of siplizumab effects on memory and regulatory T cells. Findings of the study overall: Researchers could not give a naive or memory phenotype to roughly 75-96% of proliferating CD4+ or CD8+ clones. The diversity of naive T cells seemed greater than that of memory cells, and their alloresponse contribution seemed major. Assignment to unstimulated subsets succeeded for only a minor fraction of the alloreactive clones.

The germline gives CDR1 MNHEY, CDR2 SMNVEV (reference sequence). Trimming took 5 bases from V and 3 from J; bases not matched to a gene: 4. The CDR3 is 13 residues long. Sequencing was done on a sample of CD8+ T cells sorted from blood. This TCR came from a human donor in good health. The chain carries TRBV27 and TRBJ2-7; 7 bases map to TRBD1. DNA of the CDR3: TGTGCCAGCAGTCCGCGACAGGGCTACGAGCAGTACTTC. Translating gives CASSPRQGYEQYF.